The 3 T cell receptor beta chains below come from one sample, sequenced in a study of blood T cells in healthy people across ages. PCR was performed a second time for 7 to 11 cycles using a sample-barcoded 5' primer and a J-beta primer mix. TCRdb re-derived calls from the 5' RACE reads in MiXCR, one entry per CDR3 protein. The data show 650,000 to 900,000 distinct CDR3 sequences, less than 80% seen once. The source material was blood. These receptors originate from a young man in good health.

The chain carries TRBV20-1 and TRBJ1-5; a weak D match, TRBD1 (5 bases). Trimming cost V 3 bases and J 0 bases, with 15 bases left between them. Germline loops: CDR1 DFQATT, CDR2 SNEGSKA (reference sequence). The CDR3 covers 16 residues. The CDR3 reads CSARLTAEYSNQPQHF. The DNA of the CDR3 is TGCAGTGCTAGGTTGACAGCCGAATATAGCAATCAGCCCCAGCATTTT.

The rearrangement joins TRBV12-3 or TRBV12-4 to TRBJ2-5; the D is unclear. Trimming pared 7 bases from V and 1 base from J, leaving 7 bases between. The CDR3 extends over 12 amino acids. This CDR3 is CASKGTQETQYF. The CDR3 coding sequence is TGTGCCAGCAAGGGAACCCAAGAGACCCAGTACTTC.

CDR3 sequence reads: CASSWTGQAFF. Here the CDR3 DNA reads TGTGCCAGCAGCTGGACAGGTCAAGCTTTCTTT. The rearrangement uses TRBV12-3 or TRBV12-4 and TRBJ1-1; 7 bases line up with TRBD1. This CDR3 is 11 amino acids long. With 6 bases clipped from V and 9 bases from J, the junction kept 4 bases outside the gene matches.